This T cell receptor beta chain was recorded in a study of response to subunit inactivated influenza vaccine. One entry per CDR3 protein results from TCRdb running MiXCR on the RT-PCR reads. Of some 540,000 distinct CDR3 sequences in the sample, under 30% are singletons; the top ten hold approximately 3%. This clonotype was counted only a few times. The junction does not match germline at one end; this may be a read error. Germline values: CDR1 SGHTA, CDR2 FQGNSA. The CDR3 spans 14 residues. These data were likewise used in another study, on T cells expressing NK-cell markers. As reported in that work: 5'RACE template switching with UMIs produced the TCR beta cDNA. The TCR beta repertoires originated in sorted CD3+CD56+NKG2C+, CD3+CD56+NKG2C- and CD3+CD56-NKG2C+ T cells. The share of CD8+ T cells held by dominant NKG2C+ clonotypes was roughly 1.0-8% in about six donors.

The starting material was CD4+ T cells sorted from PBMCs, obtained 11 to 12 days after vaccination. The clonotype originates from a man between 50 and 59 years old who received an inactivated influenza vaccine. The chain joins TRBV7-2 to TRBJ2-5; D is possibly TRBD2 (6 bases). The CDR3 sequence is CASSLAGGVETQYF. As DNA, the CDR3 is TGCGCCAGCAGCTTGGCCGGCGGGGTAGAGACCCAGTACTTC.